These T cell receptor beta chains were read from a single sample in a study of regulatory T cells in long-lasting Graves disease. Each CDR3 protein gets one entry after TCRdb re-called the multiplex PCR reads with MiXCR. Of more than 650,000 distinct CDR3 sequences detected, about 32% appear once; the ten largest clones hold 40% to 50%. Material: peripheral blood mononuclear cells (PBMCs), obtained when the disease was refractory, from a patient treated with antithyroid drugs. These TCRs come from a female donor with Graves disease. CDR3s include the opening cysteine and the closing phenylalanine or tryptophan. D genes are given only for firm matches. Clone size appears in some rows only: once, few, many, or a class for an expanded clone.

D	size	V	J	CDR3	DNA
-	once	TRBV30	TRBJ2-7	CAWSRDERYEQYF	TGTGCCTGGAGCCGGGATGAACGCTACGAGCAGTACTTC
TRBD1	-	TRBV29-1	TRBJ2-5	CSVGARTGIETQYF	TGCAGCGTTGGGGCCCGGACAGGGATTGAGACCCAGTACTTC
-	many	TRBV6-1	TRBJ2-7	CASSESVGPYEQYF	TGTGCCAGCAGTGAGTCGGTCGGACCCTACGAGCAGTACTTC
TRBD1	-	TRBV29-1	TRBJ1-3	CSVVLGRGFSGNTIYF	TGCAGCGTTGTTCTTGGCAGGGGGTTCTCTGGAAACACCATATATTTT
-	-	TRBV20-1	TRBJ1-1	CSARATGSTEAFF	TGCAGTGCTAGGGCCACAGGAAGCACTGAAGCTTTCTTT
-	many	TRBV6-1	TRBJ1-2	CASSDQAAYGYTF	TGTGCCAGCAGTGATCAAGCGGCCTATGGCTACACCTTC
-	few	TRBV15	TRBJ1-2	CATSRVSGPGYGYTF	TGTGCCACCAGCAGAGTTTCGGGACCCGGCTATGGCTACACCTTC
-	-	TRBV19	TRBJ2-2	CASSIQGGELFF	TGTGCCAGTAGTATTCAGGGTGGGGAGCTGTTTTTT
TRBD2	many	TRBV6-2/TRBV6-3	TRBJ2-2	CASSYSAHGLAGGPGELFF	TGTGCCAGCAGTTACTCTGCACACGGACTAGCGGGAGGACCCGGGGAGCTGTTTTTT
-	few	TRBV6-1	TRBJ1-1	CASNPYRSQTTEAFF	TGTGCCAGCAACCCGTACCGGAGCCAGACCACTGAAGCTTTCTTT
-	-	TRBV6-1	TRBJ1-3	CASRPTASGNTIYF	TGTGCCAGCAGACCCACAGCCTCTGGAAACACCATATATTTT
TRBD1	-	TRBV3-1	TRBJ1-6	CASRRTGLNSPLHF	TGTGCCAGCAGACGGACAGGCCTAAATTCACCCCTCCACTTT
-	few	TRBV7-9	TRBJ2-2	CASSPGELFF	TGTGCCAGCAGCCCCGGGGAGCTGTTTTTT
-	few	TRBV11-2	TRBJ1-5	CASSLGPWQPQHF	TGTGCCAGCAGCTTAGGGCCATGGCAGCCCCAGCATTTT
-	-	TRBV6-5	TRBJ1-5	CASSYSRTINQPQHF	TGTGCCAGCAGTTACTCGAGGACGATAAATCAGCCCCAGCATTTT
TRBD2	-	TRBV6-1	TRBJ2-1	CASNSRPGLAGDEQFF	TGTGCCAGCAATTCTAGACCGGGACTAGCGGGAGATGAGCAGTTCTTC
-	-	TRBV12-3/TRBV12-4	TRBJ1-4	CASRRTGTANEKLFF	TGTGCCAGCAGAAGGACCGGGACGGCTAATGAAAAACTGTTTTTT
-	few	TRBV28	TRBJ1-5	CASSLLGPRDSNQPQHF	TGTGCCAGCAGTTTGTTAGGTCCCCGAGATAGCAATCAGCCCCAGCATTTT